Each of the 28 T cell receptor beta chains below was sequenced from the same sample in a study of T cell responses to AZD1222 COVID-19 vaccine. Some clones are missing from TCRdb's copy, which holds only in-frame ones; the method was immunoSEQ multiplex PCR. The sample shows about 160,000 clones, roughly 88% of them seen only once. Here the sequenced sample was peripheral blood, taken 28 days after the second AZD1222 dose. Receptors were obtained from an adult who received the AZD1222 COVID-19 vaccine.

V and J are TRBV14 and TRBJ1-2, with a possible D match to TRBD1 (5 bases). V lost 0 bases and J 3 bases, leaving 8 bases between the germline ends. The CDR3 totals 14 residues. Looked up from germline, CDR1 is SGHDN and CDR2 is FVKESK. The CDR3 spells CASSQEGEYYGYTF. CDR3 coding DNA: TGTGCCAGCAGCCAAGAGGGGGAGTACTATGGCTACACCTTC.

The chain joins TRBV9 to TRBJ2-7; maybe TRBD1 (5 bases). The CDR3 sequence is 14 residues long. Germline lookup yields CDR1 SGDLS and CDR2 YYNGEE. V lost 0 bases to trimming and J lost 5 bases, with 12 bases between them. CDR3 in DNA: TGTGCCAGCAGCGTAGGCCCAGGGTCCCACGAGCAGTACTTC. Translating gives CASSVGPGSHEQYF.

CDR3 sequence reads: CASSFISGQIAYGYTF. The DNA of the CDR3 is TGTGCCAGCAGCTTTATAAGTGGGCAGATAGCCTATGGCTACACCTTC. The chain uses TRBV7-2 and TRBJ1-2; no firm D call. CDR3 size: 16 residues. The germline V and J ends were trimmed by 3 bases and 4 bases, with 18 bases remaining between them. Per germline, CDR1 SGHTA and CDR2 FQGNSA.

The rearrangement joins TRBV6-2 or TRBV6-3 to TRBJ2-1; D is unresolved. This CDR3 has 12 amino acids. Trimming removed 0 bases at V and 9 bases at J, with 6 bases between. CDR1 is MNHEY and CDR2 is SVGEGT in the germline V gene. Here the CDR3 DNA reads TGTGCCAGCAGTTACTCGATGCGTGAGCAGTTCTTC. Encoded protein: CASSYSMREQFF.

The rearrangement joins TRBV7-6 to TRBJ1-2; D unclear. V was clipped by 4 bases and J by 8 bases, with 11 bases between them. The length of the CDR3 is 12 residues. Germline CDR1 is SGHVS and CDR2 is FNYEAQ. The CDR3 protein is CASSSSSRGYTF. The CDR3 coding sequence is TGTGCCAGCAGCTCTTCCTCTAGAGGCTACACCTTC.

The rearrangement uses TRBV11-1 and TRBJ2-3; 7 bases agree with TRBD1. Losses at the gene ends were 5 bases for V and 3 bases for J; bases not matched to a gene: 11. This CDR3 is 16 amino acids long. Germline V gene sequence: CDR1 SGHAT, CDR2 FQDESV (reference sequence). The chain's CDR3 is CASSQSGTVVTDTQYF. The DNA of the CDR3 is TGTGCCAGCAGCCAGAGTGGGACAGTTGTAACAGATACGCAGTATTTT.

The genes are TRBV10-2 and TRBJ1-1; D is possibly TRBD1 (6 bases). V lost 0 bases, J lost 0 bases, and 17 bases lay in between. The CDR3 spans 18 residues. Germline CDR1 and CDR2: WSHSY and SAAADI. The CDR3 loop reads CASSESGAGGGVNTEAFF. As DNA, the CDR3 is TGCGCCAGCAGTGAGTCAGGAGCCGGAGGGGGGGTGAACACTGAAGCTTTCTTT.

V gene TRBV9 combines with J gene TRBJ1-4; no clear D. Trimming took 2 bases from V and 0 from J, leaving 11 bases between them. Per germline, CDR1 SGDLS and CDR2 YYNGEE. CDR3 size: 16 residues. CDR3 residues: CASSVSAGATNEKLFF. In DNA, the CDR3 is TGTGCCAGCAGCGTCTCCGCGGGAGCAACTAATGAAAAACTGTTTTTT.

This clone was seen just once. The chain employs TRBV30 and TRBJ1-6; no clear D. The V end lost 1 base, the J end lost 11 bases, and 15 bases lay between the germline ends. The V gene's germline CDR1 is GTSNPN and CDR2 SVGIG (reference sequence). The CDR3 is 14 residues long. CDR3 sequence reads: CAWSGGGVRAPLHF. In DNA, the CDR3 is TGTGCCTGGAGTGGTGGTGGAGTTCGGGCACCCCTCCACTTT.

The chain uses TRBV20-1 and TRBJ1-2, with D possibly matching TRBD1 (5 bases). Germline V gene data show CDR1 as DFQATT and CDR2 as SNEGSKA (reference sequence). CDR3 length: 15 residues. V dropped 3 bases and J dropped 4 bases, with 18 bases sitting between them. CDR3 protein: CSASPQGFIGYGYTF. The CDR3 DNA follows: TGCAGTGCTAGTCCCCAGGGATTTATTGGCTATGGCTACACCTTC.

This chain links TRBV28 with TRBJ1-5; 9 bases map to TRBD1. The CDR3 length is 16 residues. The V gene end was trimmed by 3 bases and the J gene end by 4 bases; junction bases not matched to a gene: 7. The germline V gene has CDR1 MDHEN and CDR2 SYDVKM. The CDR3 nucleotides are TGTGCCAGCAGTTTTTCTATCGGGACAGGGAATCAGCCCCAGCATTTT. This gives the protein CASSFSIGTGNQPQHF.

In DNA form, the CDR3 reads TGTGCCAGCAGTTTAAGCGGACCCACAACTAATGAAAAACTGTTTTTT. This codes for CASSLSGPTTNEKLFF. The chain recombines TRBV27 with TRBJ1-4; D not certain. Trimming stripped 2 bases from V and 0 bases from J, with 10 bases between. This CDR3 contains 16 residues. Germline V gene sequence: CDR1 MNHEY, CDR2 SMNVEV (reference sequence).

The chain recombines TRBV6-2 or TRBV6-3 with TRBJ2-2; TRBD2 matches 12 bases. Germline loops: CDR1 MNHEY, CDR2 SVGEGT. The J segment lost 3 bases and the V segment lost 6 bases, leaving 14 bases of the junction unmatched. This CDR3 has 19 residues. The CDR3 sequence: CASSKRRLAGAQHTGELFF. In nucleotides, the CDR3 is TGTGCCAGCAGCAAGCGTAGACTAGCGGGGGCCCAACACACCGGGGAGCTGTTTTTT.

V gene TRBV5-4 combines with J gene TRBJ1-1; 7 bases are a match to TRBD1. CDR3 length equals 14 residues. V shed 1 base, J shed 5 bases, and the junction held 5 bases outside the gene matches. Germline lookup yields CDR1 SGHNT and CDR2 YYREEE (reference sequence). CDR3 sequence: CASSLQGGRTEAFF. The CDR3 nucleotides are TGTGCCAGCAGCTTGCAGGGGGGTAGGACTGAAGCTTTCTTT.

In this sample, this clone turned up once. The V and J genes are TRBV5-1 and TRBJ1-4; weak D call: TRBD1 (6 bases). Germline loops: CDR1 SGHRS, CDR2 YFSETQ. V lost 5 bases and J 8 bases, leaving 16 bases between the germline ends. This CDR3 is built from 14 residues. The CDR3 coding sequence is TGCGCCAGCAGACGAGGTGGGGGGCTAGAAAAACTGTTTTTT. The encoded protein is CASRRGGGLEKLFF.

J is TRBJ1-2 and V is TRBV18, with TRBD1 identical over 12 bases. The CDR3 sequence is 15 residues long. Germline assignment: CDR1 KGHSH and CDR2 LQKENI. With 3 bases clipped from V and 3 bases from J, the junction kept 2 bases outside the gene matches. In nucleotides, the CDR3 is TGTGCCAGCTCACCGGGACAGGGGGCCGACTATGGCTACACCTTC. As protein: CASSPGQGADYGYTF.

The gene calls are TRBV18 and TRBJ2-7; maybe TRBD2 (6 bases). This CDR3 is built from 15 residues. The V and J ends lost 6 bases and 3 bases respectively, with 18 bases between them. Looked up from germline, CDR1 is KGHSH and CDR2 is LQKENI. CDR3 DNA: TGTGCCAGCTCCCCCCCCGGGACTTCCCTCTACGAGCAGTACTTC. Protein: CASSPPGTSLYEQYF.

This clone was counted a few times. The chain has TRBV9 and TRBJ1-1; no clear D gene. The CDR3 totals 14 residues. Looked up from germline, CDR1 is SGDLS and CDR2 is YYNGEE. V was clipped by 1 base and J by 3 bases, with 10 bases between them. CDR3 nucleotides: TGTGCCAGCAGCGTAAGTGCATTGGACACTGAAGCTTTCTTT. Its protein is CASSVSALDTEAFF.

The genes are TRBV27 and TRBJ1-1; D is unresolved. The CDR3 is made up of 13 amino acids. V was clipped by 0 bases and J by 5 bases, with 7 bases between them. Germline assignment: CDR1 MNHEY and CDR2 SMNVEV (reference sequence). The CDR3 sequence: CASSLSVRTEAFF. Written as DNA, the CDR3 is TGTGCCAGCAGTTTATCCGTTCGTACTGAAGCTTTCTTT.

The chain links TRBV4-3 to TRBJ2-3, with TRBD1 matching 7 bases. Germline CDR1 and CDR2: LGHNA and YSLEER. CDR3 size: 14 residues. The J segment lost 11 bases and the V segment lost 4 bases, leaving 12 bases of the junction unmatched. Here the CDR3 reads CASSLQGDPRRQYF. The CDR3 DNA sequence: TGCGCCAGCAGCCTCCAGGGGGACCCACGAAGGCAGTATTTT.

This chain links TRBV5-1 with TRBJ1-5; D may be TRBD1 (5 bases). This CDR3 comprises 15 residues. With 0 bases removed from V and 4 bases from J, the gap between germline ends came to 11 bases. Germline V CDR1 and CDR2: SGHRS, YFSETQ. In nucleotides, the CDR3 is TGCGCCAGCAGCTTGGAGGCAGGGAGTAATCAGCCCCAGCATTTT. It encodes CASSLEAGSNQPQHF.

This clone is a singleton in its sample. CDR3 sequence: CASSLRRSGGRETQYF. CDR3 sequence (DNA): TGTGCCAGCAGCTTAAGACGCAGCGGGGGGAGAGAGACCCAGTACTTC. The V gene is TRBV7-9, the J gene TRBJ2-5; 9 nucleotides match TRBD2. CDR1 and CDR2 (germline): SEHNR, FQNEAQ (reference sequence). V lost 2 bases, J lost 4 bases, and 8 bases stayed unmatched. This CDR3 is 16 amino acids long.

This rearrangement joins TRBV9 to TRBJ2-2, with D unclear. V lost 0 bases and J lost 7, with 7 bases in between. This CDR3 contains 13 residues. Germline CDR1 reads SGDLS; CDR2 reads YYNGEE. The CDR3 DNA follows: TGTGCCAGCAGCGTAGGTCCGGACGGGGAGCTGTTTTTT. Residues: CASSVGPDGELFF.

The chain uses TRBV6-5 and TRBJ1-3, with D perhaps matching TRBD1 (5 bases). This CDR3 has 15 residues. CDR1 is MNHEY, CDR2 SVGAGI, per germline. The germline V and J ends were trimmed by 8 bases and 0 bases, with 14 bases remaining between them. The CDR3 region is CASRRDANSGNTIYF. In DNA form, the CDR3 reads TGTGCCAGCCGAAGGGACGCTAACTCTGGAAACACCATATATTTT.

This clone was observed a few times. J is TRBJ1-4 and V is TRBV2; no clear D gene. CDR3 length: 15 amino acids. Trimming stripped 3 bases from V and 4 bases from J, with 12 bases between. CDR1 and CDR2 (germline): SNHLY, FYNNEI. The CDR3 protein is CASSELRSINEKLFF. DNA of the CDR3: TGTGCCAGCAGTGAGCTTCGGTCGATTAATGAAAAACTGTTTTTT. Filled out from reference TRBV2 and TRBJ1-4, the complete variable domain reads EPEVTQTPSHQVTQMGQEVILRCVPISNHLYFYWYRQILGQKVEFLVSFYNNEISEKSEIFDDQFSVERPDGSNFTLKIRSTKLEDSAMYFCASSELRSINEKLFFGSGTQLSVL.

The V call is TRBV18, the J call TRBJ1-2, with 8 bases aligning to TRBD1. Per the germline V gene, CDR1 is KGHSH and CDR2 is LQKENI. The CDR3 has 13 residues. Trimming removed 3 bases from V and 7 bases from J; junction bases left unmatched: 4. CDR3 sequence: CASSPDRVGGYTF. The CDR3 DNA reads as TGTGCCAGCTCACCGGACAGGGTGGGTGGCTACACCTTC.

This chain links TRBV6-5 with TRBJ2-1, with TRBD2 matching 11 bases. The CDR3 covers 15 residues. The V segment lost 7 bases and the J segment 3 bases; nucleotides outside the gene matches: 5. Germline CDR1 MNHEY, CDR2 SVGAGI. The CDR3 DNA reads as TGTGCCAGCACCCCTAGCGGGGGGTTCTACAATGAGCAGTTCTTC. It yields the protein CASTPSGGFYNEQFF.

The rearrangement links TRBV5-5 to TRBJ1-1; weak D call: TRBD1 (6 bases). The V gene's germline CDR1 is SGHKS and CDR2 YYEKEE (reference sequence). Trimming removed 6 bases at V and 0 bases at J, with 12 bases between. The CDR3 covers 14 residues. The CDR3 nucleotides read TGTGCCAGCACAAACAGGGTCTTGAACACTGAAGCTTTCTTT. It encodes CASTNRVLNTEAFF.